The entry below gives a single T cell receptor (beta chain) sequence along with its context. The source of the sample is a study of blood T cell repertoires in COVID-19. Study-wide background: T cells, B-cell-depleted T cells, or PBMCs supplied cDNA or gDNA.

With V trimmed by 3 bases and J by 5 bases, 4 bases remained unmatched. Germline CDR1 and CDR2: SGHTS and YDEGEE. The CDR3 is 14 residues long. TCRdb keeps only in-frame clones here, not all; method: immunoSEQ multiplex PCR. The sample lists 200,000 to 250,000 clones, roughly 84% occurring once. The sequence was obtained from a human donor in a cohort sampled during active COVID-19. This chain connects TRBV5-8 to TRBJ1-5, with TRBD1 matching 8 bases. The specimen was peripheral blood. The DNA for the CDR3 is TGTGCCAGCAGCTCTTACAGGGGGGATCAGCCCCAGCATTTT. Translation gives CASSSYRGDQPQHF.